The 14 T cell receptor beta chains reported below all come from one sample, sequenced in a study of monozygotic twins with inflammatory bowel disease. TCRdb reprocessed the 5' RACE reads and stores each CDR3 protein as one record, lacking DNA. With some 400,000 distinct CDR3 sequences in the sample, the ten largest clones hold 2.4%. The material sequenced was blood. These TCRs come from a human donor with ulcerative colitis or Crohn's disease, or a healthy co-twin of an affected twin (not recorded which).

The J gene is TRBJ1-1, the V gene TRBV10-3; without DNA, the TCRdb call of TRBD1 cannot be checked. The germline CDR1 and CDR2 sequences are ENHRY and SYGVKD. CDR3 length equals 14 residues. The chain's CDR3 is CAIGGGAGNTEAFF.

This chain joins TRBV15 and TRBJ1-2. Germline assignment: CDR1 LNHNV and CDR2 YYDKDF (reference sequence). The CDR3 is made up of 12 amino acids. The CDR3 sequence: CATSRGVPGYTF.

The genes are TRBV29-1 and TRBJ2-7; TCRdb indicates TRBD1, and absent DNA this call remains unverified. The CDR3 sequence is 11 residues long. Germline lookup yields CDR1 SQVTM and CDR2 ANQGSEA. CDR3 residues: CSVDPGNEQYF.

The chain joins TRBV7-3 to TRBJ2-1; TCRdb's assignment of TRBD1 cannot be checked, as there is no DNA. The CDR3 spans 14 residues. Per germline, CDR1 SGHTA and CDR2 FQGTGA. The CDR3 here is CASSSGSERPEQFF.

The chain is built from TRBV7-9 and TRBJ2-5. CDR1 is SEHNR and CDR2 is FQNEAQ in the germline V gene (reference sequence). This CDR3 is 11 amino acids long. The CDR3 sequence: CASSSLETQYF.

The rearrangement joins TRBV6-5 to TRBJ1-1; checking the TCRdb D call of TRBD1 is not possible without DNA. The germline V gene has CDR1 MNHEY and CDR2 SVGAGI. This CDR3 has 14 amino acids. CDR3: CASSNRQGMTEAFF.

The chain couples TRBV2 to TRBJ2-7. From germline, CDR1 is SNHLY and CDR2 FYNNEI. The CDR3 is 12 residues long. The CDR3 protein is CASSKISYEQYF.

The chain links TRBV7-9 to TRBJ1-1. Germline assignment: CDR1 SEHNR and CDR2 FQNEAQ (reference sequence). CDR3 size: 12 residues. The CDR3 sequence is CASSSVDTEAFF.

The V gene is TRBV25-1, the J gene TRBJ2-2; the TCRdb D gene call, TRBD2, has no DNA to confirm it. CDR1 is MGHDK, CDR2 SYGVNS, per germline. The CDR3 loop spans 17 amino acids. The CDR3 protein is CASSASAGGPDTGELFF.

V and J are TRBV12-3 or TRBV12-4 and TRBJ2-2; TCRdb picks TRBD1, but there is no DNA to check that call. This CDR3 spans 15 amino acids. The CDR3 region is CASSPGLMSAGELFF.

V is TRBV5-1 and J is TRBJ1-2. CDR1 SGHRS and CDR2 YFSETQ come from the germline V gene. The CDR3 covers 14 residues. The CDR3 loop is CASSLDGGVQGYTF. The whole variable domain, remainder taken from reference TRBV5-1 and TRBJ1-2, is KAGVTQTPRYLIKTRGQQVTLSCSPISGHRSVSWYQQTPGQGLQFLFEYFSETQRNKGNFPGRFSGRQFSNSRSEMNVSTLELGDSALYLCASSLDGGVQGYTFGSGTRLTVV.

The chain couples TRBV23-1 to TRBJ1-5; with no DNA, the TCRdb D assignment of TRBD1 cannot be verified. TRBV23-1 is noted as an ORF with a role that remains uncertain. This CDR3 region has 16 residues. CDR3 in amino acids: CASSQSGHKGNQPQHF.

The chain has TRBV7-9 and TRBJ2-7; as DNA is missing, the TRBD2 call by TCRdb cannot be tested. The CDR3 has 14 residues. Germline values: CDR1 SEHNR, CDR2 FQNEAQ (reference sequence). The CDR3 region is CASSPLGGLAEQYF.

The rearrangement links TRBV11-1 to TRBJ1-5; TCRdb returns TRBD1, unconfirmable since there is no DNA. CDR1 SGHAT and CDR2 FQDESV come from the germline V gene (reference sequence). The CDR3 length is 14 residues. The CDR3 here is CASSRTGRGQPQHF.